This TCR beta chain derives from a study of blood T cell repertoires in COVID-19. About the research overall: The United States, Italy and Spain were the sources of the acute and convalescent COVID-19 samples.

Deletions cut 5 bases from V and 5 bases from J, with 25 bases between. CDR3 length: 18 amino acids. In germline, CDR1 is LNHNV, CDR2 YYDKDF (reference sequence). This clone was seen a single time. In the authors' workflow: How many nucleated cells were present was estimated from reference gene primer amplification. Assay used: immunoSEQ multiplex PCR; TCRdb lists only in-frame clones, some missing. D and trimming were read from the DNA, whereas the V and J calls and clone size are those reported in that table. The profile covers about 240,000 clones, with roughly 88% appearing a single time and approximately 13% taken by the ten largest.

Source material: peripheral blood. This TCR derives from a man older than 75 with acute or convalescent COVID-19. This sequence joins TRBV15 and TRBJ1-5; perhaps TRBD1 as D (6 bases). CDR3 DNA: TGTGCCACCAGCGAACGACGGGGGGCCGGGTCTGGCCATCAGCCCCAGCATTTT. This codes for CATSERRGAGSGHQPQHF. The full variable domain, in which reference TRBV15 and TRBJ1-5 provide the parts outside the CDR3, is DAMVIQNPRYQVTQFGKPVTLSCSQTLNHNVMYWYQQKSSQAPKLLFHYYDKDFNNEADTPDNFQSRRPNTSFCFLDIRSPGLGDTAMYLCATSERRGAGSGHQPQHFGDGTRLSIL.